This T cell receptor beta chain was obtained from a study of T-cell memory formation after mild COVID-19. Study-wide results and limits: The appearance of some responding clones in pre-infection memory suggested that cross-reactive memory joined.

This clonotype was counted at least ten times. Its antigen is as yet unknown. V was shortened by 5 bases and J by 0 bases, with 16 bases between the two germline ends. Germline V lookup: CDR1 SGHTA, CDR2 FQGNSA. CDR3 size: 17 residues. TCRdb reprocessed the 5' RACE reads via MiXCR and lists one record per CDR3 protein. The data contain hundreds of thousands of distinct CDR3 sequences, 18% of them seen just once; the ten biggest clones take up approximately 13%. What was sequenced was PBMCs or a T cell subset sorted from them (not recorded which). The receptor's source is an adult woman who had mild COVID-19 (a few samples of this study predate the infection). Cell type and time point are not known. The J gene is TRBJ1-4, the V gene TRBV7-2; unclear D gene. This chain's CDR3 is CASSPGGGRATNEKLFF. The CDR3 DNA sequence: TGTGCCAGCAGCCCCGGCGGAGGGCGTGCAACTAATGAAAAACTGTTTTTT.